This T cell receptor (beta chain) was retrieved from a study of blood T cells in healthy people across ages. Overall study findings and caveats: TCR beta diversity per million T cells fell roughly linearly with age. Using unsorted PBMCs precluded a conclusive naive versus antigen-experienced comparison. Shifts in expanded clonotypes may have been confounded by donor CMV status, which was unknown.

A J-beta primer mix and a sample-barcoded 5' primer were used in a second PCR of about 7 to 12 cycles. One entry per CDR3 protein, called by TCRdb with MiXCR from the 5' RACE reads. The table includes 1.5 million to 2 million distinct CDR3 sequences, about 30% detected once. As regards this clonotype: The antigen remains unidentified.

Sequencing was performed on blood. This sequence was found in a young woman in good health.

CDR3 nucleotides: TGTGCCAGCAGTGAAGGGGGGCCCTACTACAATGAGCAGTTCTTC. Encoded protein: CASSEGGPYYNEQFF. The V and J genes are TRBV6-1 and TRBJ2-1; D perhaps matches TRBD1 (6 bases). V lost 1 base, J lost 3 bases, and 10 bases lay in between. Germline values: CDR1 MNHNS, CDR2 SASEGT. CDR3 length: 15 residues.